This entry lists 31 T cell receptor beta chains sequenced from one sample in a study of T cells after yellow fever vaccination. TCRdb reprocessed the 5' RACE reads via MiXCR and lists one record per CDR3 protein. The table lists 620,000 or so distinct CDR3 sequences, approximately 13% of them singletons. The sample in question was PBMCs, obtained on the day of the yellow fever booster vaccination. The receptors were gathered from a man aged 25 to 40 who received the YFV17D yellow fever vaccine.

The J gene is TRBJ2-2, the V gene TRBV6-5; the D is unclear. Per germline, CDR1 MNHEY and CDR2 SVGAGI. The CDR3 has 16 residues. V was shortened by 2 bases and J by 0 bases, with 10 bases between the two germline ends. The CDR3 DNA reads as TGTGCCAGCAGTTACGAAGGGCCCGCGAACACCGGGGAGCTGTTTTTT. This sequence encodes CASSYEGPANTGELFF.

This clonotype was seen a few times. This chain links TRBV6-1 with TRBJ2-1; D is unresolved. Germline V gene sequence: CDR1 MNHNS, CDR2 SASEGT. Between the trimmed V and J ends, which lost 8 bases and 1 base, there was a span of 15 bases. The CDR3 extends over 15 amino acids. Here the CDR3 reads CASSPRPSSYNEQFF. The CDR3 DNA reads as TGTGCCAGCTCCCCCCGGCCGAGTTCCTACAATGAGCAGTTCTTC.

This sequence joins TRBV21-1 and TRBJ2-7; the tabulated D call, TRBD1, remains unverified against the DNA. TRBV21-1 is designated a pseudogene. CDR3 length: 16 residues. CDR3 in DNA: TGTGCCAGCAGCAGTTCCGGGACAGGGGCTTCCTACGAGCAGTACTTC. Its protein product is CASSSSGTGASYEQYF.

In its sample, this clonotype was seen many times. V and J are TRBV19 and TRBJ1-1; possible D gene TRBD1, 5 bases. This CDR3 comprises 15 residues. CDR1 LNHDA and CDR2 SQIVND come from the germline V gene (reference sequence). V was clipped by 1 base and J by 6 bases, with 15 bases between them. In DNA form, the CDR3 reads TGTGCCAGTAGTATAGGCCTCGGGGCCGGCCCTGAAGCTTTCTTT. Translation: CASSIGLGAGPEAFF.

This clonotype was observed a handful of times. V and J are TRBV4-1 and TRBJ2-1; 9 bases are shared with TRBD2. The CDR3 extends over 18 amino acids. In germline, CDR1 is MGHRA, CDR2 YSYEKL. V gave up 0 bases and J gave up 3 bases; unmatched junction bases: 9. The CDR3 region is CASSQETSGRSGYNEQFF. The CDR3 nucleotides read TGCGCCAGCAGCCAAGAGACTAGCGGCAGGAGTGGCTACAATGAGCAGTTCTTC.

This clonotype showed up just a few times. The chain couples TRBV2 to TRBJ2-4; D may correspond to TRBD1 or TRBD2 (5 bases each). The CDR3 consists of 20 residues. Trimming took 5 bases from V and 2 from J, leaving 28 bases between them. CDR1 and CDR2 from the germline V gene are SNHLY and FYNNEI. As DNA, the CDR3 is TGTGCCAGCAGTCTTGTTGATCCAGGGAAGAAGAGGGTGTCCAAAAACATTCAGTACTTC. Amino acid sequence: CASSLVDPGKKRVSKNIQYF.

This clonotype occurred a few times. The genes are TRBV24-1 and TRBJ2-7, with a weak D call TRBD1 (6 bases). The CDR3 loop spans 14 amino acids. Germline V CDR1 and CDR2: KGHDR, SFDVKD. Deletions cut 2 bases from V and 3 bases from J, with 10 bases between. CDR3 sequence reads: CATSDSDRNYEQYF. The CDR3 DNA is TGTGCCACCAGTGATTCCGACAGGAACTACGAGCAGTACTTC.

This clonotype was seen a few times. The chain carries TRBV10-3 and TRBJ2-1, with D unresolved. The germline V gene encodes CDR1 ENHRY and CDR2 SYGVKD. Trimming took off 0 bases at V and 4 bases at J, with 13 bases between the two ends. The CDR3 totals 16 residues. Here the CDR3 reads CAISESTGTIYNEQFF. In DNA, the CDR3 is TGTGCCATCAGTGAGTCCACGGGTACCATATACAATGAGCAGTTCTTC.

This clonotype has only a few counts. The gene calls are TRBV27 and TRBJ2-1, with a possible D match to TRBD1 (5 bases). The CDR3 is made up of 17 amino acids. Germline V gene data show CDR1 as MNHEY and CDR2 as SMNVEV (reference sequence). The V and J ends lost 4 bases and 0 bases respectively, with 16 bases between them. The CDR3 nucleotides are TGTGCCAGCAGTTCACCTATCAGGGAAGGCTCCTACAATGAGCAGTTCTTC. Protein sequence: CASSSPIREGSYNEQFF.

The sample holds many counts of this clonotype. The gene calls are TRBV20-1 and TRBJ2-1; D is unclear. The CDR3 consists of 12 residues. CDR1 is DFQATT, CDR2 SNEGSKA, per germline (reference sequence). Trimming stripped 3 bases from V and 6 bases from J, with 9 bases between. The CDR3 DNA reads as TGCAGTGCTAGTCGAGCGTTCAATGAGCAGTTCTTC. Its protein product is CSASRAFNEQFF.

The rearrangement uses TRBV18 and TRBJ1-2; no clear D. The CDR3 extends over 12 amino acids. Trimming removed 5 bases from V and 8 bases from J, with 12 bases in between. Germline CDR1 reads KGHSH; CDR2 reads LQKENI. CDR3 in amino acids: CASSREKEGYTF. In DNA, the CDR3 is TGTGCCAGCTCAAGGGAAAAGGAGGGCTACACCTTC.

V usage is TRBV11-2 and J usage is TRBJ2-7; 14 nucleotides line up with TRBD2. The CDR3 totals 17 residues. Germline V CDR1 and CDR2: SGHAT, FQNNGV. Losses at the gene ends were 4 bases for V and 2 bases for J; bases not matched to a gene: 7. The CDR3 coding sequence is TGTGCCAGCAGCTCCGAGGGACTAGCGGGAGCCGCCTACGAGCAGTACTTC. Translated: CASSSEGLAGAAYEQYF.

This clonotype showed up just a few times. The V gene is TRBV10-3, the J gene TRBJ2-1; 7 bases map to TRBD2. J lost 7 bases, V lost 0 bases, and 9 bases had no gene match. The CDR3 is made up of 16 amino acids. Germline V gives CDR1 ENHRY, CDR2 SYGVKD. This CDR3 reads CAISESVGGPGNEQFF. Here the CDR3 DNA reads TGTGCCATCAGTGAGTCTGTGGGAGGGCCGGGGAATGAGCAGTTCTTC.

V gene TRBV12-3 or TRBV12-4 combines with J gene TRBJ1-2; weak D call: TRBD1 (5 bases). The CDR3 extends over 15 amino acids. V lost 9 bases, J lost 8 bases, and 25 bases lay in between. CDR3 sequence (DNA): TGTGCCAGTGACTTGACGGGGTTTGGGGGGGAAGGCTACACCTTC. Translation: CASDLTGFGGEGYTF.

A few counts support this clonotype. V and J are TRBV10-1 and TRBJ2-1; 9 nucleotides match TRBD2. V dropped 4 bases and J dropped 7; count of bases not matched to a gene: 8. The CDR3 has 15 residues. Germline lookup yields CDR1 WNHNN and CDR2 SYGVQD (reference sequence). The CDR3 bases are TGCGCCAGCAGTGTCGATAGCGGGGGAAGGAATGAGCAGTTCTTC. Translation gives CASSVDSGGRNEQFF.

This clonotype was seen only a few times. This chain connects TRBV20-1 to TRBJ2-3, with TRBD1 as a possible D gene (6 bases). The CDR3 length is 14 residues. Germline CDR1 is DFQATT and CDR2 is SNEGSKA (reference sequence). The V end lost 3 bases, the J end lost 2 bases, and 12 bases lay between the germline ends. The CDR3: CSASSRGYTDTQYF. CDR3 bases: TGCAGTGCTAGTTCCAGGGGATACACAGATACGCAGTATTTT.

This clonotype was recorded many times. The CDR3 reads CSAGSGSDGNEQFF. The CDR3 coding sequence is TGCAGTGCGGGCAGCGGGAGCGATGGCAATGAGCAGTTCTTC. The chain uses TRBV20-1 and TRBJ2-1; 8 bases fit TRBD2. V lost 6 bases to trimming and J lost 6 bases; unmatched junction nucleotides: 10. The CDR3 sequence is 14 residues long. Per the germline V gene, CDR1 is DFQATT and CDR2 is SNEGSKA (reference sequence).

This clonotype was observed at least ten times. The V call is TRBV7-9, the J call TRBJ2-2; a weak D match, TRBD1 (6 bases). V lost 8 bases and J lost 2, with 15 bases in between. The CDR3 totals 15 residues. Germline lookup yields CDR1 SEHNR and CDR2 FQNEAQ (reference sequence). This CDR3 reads CASWSLDRNTGELFF. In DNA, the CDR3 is TGTGCCAGCTGGAGCTTGGACAGAAACACCGGGGAGCTGTTTTTT.

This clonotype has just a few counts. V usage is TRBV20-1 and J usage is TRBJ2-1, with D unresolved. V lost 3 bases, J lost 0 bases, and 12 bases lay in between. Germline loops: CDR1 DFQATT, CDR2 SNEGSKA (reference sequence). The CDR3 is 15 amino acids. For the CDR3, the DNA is TGCAGTGCTAGCCTCCCATCCAGCTCCTACAATGAGCAGTTCTTC. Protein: CSASLPSSSYNEQFF.

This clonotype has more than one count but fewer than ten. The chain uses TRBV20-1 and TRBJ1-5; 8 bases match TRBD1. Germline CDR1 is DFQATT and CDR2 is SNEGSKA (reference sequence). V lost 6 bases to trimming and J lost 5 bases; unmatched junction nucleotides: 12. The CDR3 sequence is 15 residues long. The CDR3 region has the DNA TGCAGTGCGTCCCTCAGGACAGGGTTTGATCAGCCCCAGCATTTT. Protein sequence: CSASLRTGFDQPQHF.

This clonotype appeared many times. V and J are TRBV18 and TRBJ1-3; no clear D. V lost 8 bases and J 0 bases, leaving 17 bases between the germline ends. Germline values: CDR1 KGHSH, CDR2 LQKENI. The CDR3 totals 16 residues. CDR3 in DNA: TGTGCCAGCCGCGACATACGGCGTACCTCTGGAAACACCATATATTTT. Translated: CASRDIRRTSGNTIYF.

Written as DNA, the CDR3 is TGTGCCAGCAGGTTACAGGGGGGTTCGGAGACCCAGTACTTC. Translated: CASRLQGGSETQYF. V usage is TRBV28 and J usage is TRBJ2-5; 8 bases agree with TRBD1. Germline V gene lookup returns CDR1 MDHEN and CDR2 SYDVKM. This CDR3 comprises 14 residues. J gave up 5 bases and V 6 bases, and 8 bases lay outside the gene matches.

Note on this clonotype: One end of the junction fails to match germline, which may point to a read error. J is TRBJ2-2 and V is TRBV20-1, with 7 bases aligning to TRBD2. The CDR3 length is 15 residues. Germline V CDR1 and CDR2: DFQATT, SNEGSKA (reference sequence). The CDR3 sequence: CSARDRGLDTRELFF. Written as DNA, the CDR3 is TGCAGTGCTAGAGATCGAGGACTAGACACCAGGGAGCTGTTTTTT.

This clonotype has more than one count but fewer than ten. CDR3 region: CASSFTGIEGEQYF. The DNA for the CDR3 is TGCGCCAGCAGCTTCACAGGGATCGAAGGCGAGCAGTACTTC. The V call is TRBV5-1, the J call TRBJ2-7; tentative D call: TRBD1 (6 bases). Trimming pared 2 bases from V and 6 bases from J, leaving 15 bases between. Germline loops: CDR1 SGHRS, CDR2 YFSETQ. CDR3 length: 14 residues.

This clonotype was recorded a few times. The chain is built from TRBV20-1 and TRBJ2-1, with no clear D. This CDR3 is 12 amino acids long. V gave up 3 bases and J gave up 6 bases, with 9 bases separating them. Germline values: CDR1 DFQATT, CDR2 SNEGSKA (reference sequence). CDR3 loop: CSASSPTNEQFF. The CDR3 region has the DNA TGCAGTGCTAGTTCCCCTACCAATGAGCAGTTCTTC.

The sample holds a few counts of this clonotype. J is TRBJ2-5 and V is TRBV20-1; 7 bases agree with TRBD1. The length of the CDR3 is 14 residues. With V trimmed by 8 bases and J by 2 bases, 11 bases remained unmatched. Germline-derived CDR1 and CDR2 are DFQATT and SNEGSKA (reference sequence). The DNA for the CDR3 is TGCAGTCCACAAGATGCGACAGGGCAAGAGACCCAGTACTTC. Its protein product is CSPQDATGQETQYF.

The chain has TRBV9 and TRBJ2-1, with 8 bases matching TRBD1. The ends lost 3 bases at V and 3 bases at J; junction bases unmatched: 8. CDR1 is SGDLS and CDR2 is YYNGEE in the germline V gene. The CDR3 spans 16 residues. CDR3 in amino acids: CASSARTGGVYNEQFF. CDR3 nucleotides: TGTGCCAGCAGCGCCCGCACAGGGGGAGTCTACAATGAGCAGTTCTTC.

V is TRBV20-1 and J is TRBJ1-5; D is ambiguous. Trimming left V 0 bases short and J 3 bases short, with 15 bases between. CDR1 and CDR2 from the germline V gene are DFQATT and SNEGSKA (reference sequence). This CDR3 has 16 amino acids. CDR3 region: CSARDYLGTSNQPQHF. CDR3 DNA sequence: TGCAGTGCTAGAGATTATTTAGGCACCTCCAATCAGCCCCAGCATTTT.

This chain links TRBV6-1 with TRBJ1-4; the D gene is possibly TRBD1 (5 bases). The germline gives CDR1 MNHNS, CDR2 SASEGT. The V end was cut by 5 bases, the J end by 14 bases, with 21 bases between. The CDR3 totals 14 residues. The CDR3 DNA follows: TGTGCCAGCAGTCAGGGCATGCTTGGGAAAAGTCTGTTTTTT. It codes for CASSQGMLGKSLFF.

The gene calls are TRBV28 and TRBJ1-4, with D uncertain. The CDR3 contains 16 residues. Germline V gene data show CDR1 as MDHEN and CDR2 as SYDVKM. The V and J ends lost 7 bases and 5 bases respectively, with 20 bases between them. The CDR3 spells CASTIRPWQVNEKLFF. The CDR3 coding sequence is TGTGCCAGCACAATCCGACCCTGGCAAGTCAATGAAAAACTGTTTTTT.

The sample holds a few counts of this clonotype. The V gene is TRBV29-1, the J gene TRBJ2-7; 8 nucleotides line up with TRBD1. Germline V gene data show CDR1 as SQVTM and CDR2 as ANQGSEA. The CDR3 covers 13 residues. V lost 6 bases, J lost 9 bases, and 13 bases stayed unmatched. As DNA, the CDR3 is TGCAGCGTGTCGGGACAGGCTATTCCCGGGCAGTACTTC. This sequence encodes CSVSGQAIPGQYF.